What follows are 18 T cell receptor beta chains derived from one specimen sequenced in a study of cytomegalovirus exposure and HLA in healthy donors. PCR involved 60 Vbeta and 13 Jbeta primers. Here immunoSEQ multiplex PCR was the method, and the copy in TCRdb shows in-frame clones only, minus some. Seen here are 180,000 or so clones, 75% to 80% observed once, and the top ten hold about 14%. The sequencing input was PBMCs. These receptors were obtained from a man in his forties or fifties in good health and CMV-seropositive.

This clone was seen only a few times. The gene calls are TRBV6-4 and TRBJ2-7, with D perhaps TRBD1 (5 bases). Trimming stripped 4 bases from V and 4 bases from J, with 17 bases between. Germline V gene sequence: CDR1 MRHNA, CDR2 SNTAGT. The CDR3 sequence is 15 residues long. CDR3 protein: CASSVSAGPSYEQYF. DNA for the CDR3: TGTGCCAGCAGTGTGTCAGCAGGGCCGTCATACGAGCAGTACTTC.

V is TRBV6-6 and J is TRBJ1-1, with D tentatively TRBD1 (6 bases). In germline, CDR1 is MNHNY, CDR2 SVGAGI (reference sequence). Trimming cost V 6 bases and J 1 base, with 18 bases left between them. The CDR3 consists of 16 residues. For the CDR3, the DNA is TGTGCCAGCAGCCCATCCCGGGCCAGGGGGAACACTGAAGCTTTCTTT. Translating it yields CASSPSRARGNTEAFF.

CDR3 region: CASSQGAGGTYEQYF. In nucleotides, the CDR3 is TGTGCCAGCAGCCAAGGGGCAGGGGGGACCTACGAGCAGTACTTC. This sequence joins TRBV4-2 and TRBJ2-7, with TRBD1 as a possible D gene (7 bases). The germline gives CDR1 LGHNA, CDR2 YNFKEQ. V was trimmed by 1 base and J by 2 bases, leaving 12 bases between them. The CDR3 consists of 15 residues.

This sequence joins TRBV19 and TRBJ2-7; 8 positions match TRBD2. Germline lookup yields CDR1 LNHDA and CDR2 SQIVND (reference sequence). The J segment lost 5 bases and the V segment lost 4 bases, leaving 4 bases of the junction unmatched. The CDR3 sequence is 13 residues long. CDR3 sequence (DNA): TGTGCCAGTAGTAACGGGGGGGCCAACGAGCAGTACGTC. Translation: CASSNGGANEQYV.

The V gene is TRBV19, the J gene TRBJ2-4; TRBD2 might be the D (7 bases). The germline V gene encodes CDR1 LNHDA and CDR2 SQIVND (reference sequence). V gave up 3 bases and J gave up 0 bases, with 18 bases separating them. The CDR3 runs 18 residues. The CDR3 spells CASSITGRGLLAKNIQYF. CDR3 in DNA: TGTGCCAGTAGTATTACCGGCAGGGGACTACTAGCCAAAAACATTCAGTACTTC. The whole variable domain, remainder taken from reference TRBV19 and TRBJ2-4, is DGGITQSPKYLFRKEGQNVTLSCEQNLNHDAMYWYRQDPGQGLRLIYYSQIVNDFQKGDIAEGYSVSREKKESFPLTVTSAQKNPTAFYLCASSITGRGLLAKNIQYFGAGTRLSVL.

J is TRBJ2-1 and V is TRBV7-2; D is ambiguous. CDR1 and CDR2 from the germline V gene are SGHTA and FQGNSA. V was pared by 4 bases and J by 8 bases, with 6 bases between. The CDR3 has 11 residues. The CDR3 region has the DNA TGTGCCAGCAGCTCTGTAGATGAGCAGTTCTTC. It specifies CASSSVDEQFF.

This chain connects TRBV7-2 to TRBJ1-6, with TRBD1 matching over 9 bases. The trim removed 4 bases at V and 5 bases at J, leaving 6 bases unmatched. The CDR3 has 16 amino acids. The germline V gene encodes CDR1 SGHTA and CDR2 FQGNSA. The CDR3 DNA sequence: TGTGCCAGCAGCTCAACACGGACAGGGGATAATTCACCCCTCCACTTT. It translates to CASSSTRTGDNSPLHF.

The rearrangement joins TRBV7-9 to TRBJ1-2; D uncertain. Trimming removed 1 base at V and 7 bases at J, with 7 bases between. Germline V gene lookup returns CDR1 SEHNR and CDR2 FQNEAQ (reference sequence). This CDR3 comprises 12 residues. CDR3 bases: TGTGCCAGCAGCTTAGGGAGCGGTGGCTACACCTTC. It codes for CASSLGSGGYTF.

The chain combines TRBV7-3 with TRBJ2-5; 12 bases line up with TRBD1. The CDR3 is 15 residues long. The J segment lost 5 bases and the V segment lost 3 bases, leaving 4 bases of the junction unmatched. Germline values: CDR1 SGHTA, CDR2 FQGTGA. The CDR3 DNA reads TGTGCCAGCAGCTTTGGGACAGGGGGCTCTGAGACCCAGTACTTC. Translating gives CASSFGTGGSETQYF.

The chain joins TRBV2 to TRBJ1-6, with 9 bases lining up with TRBD1. The CDR3 has 15 residues. CDR1 is SNHLY and CDR2 is FYNNEI in the germline V gene. Trimming removed 8 bases from V and 7 bases from J; junction bases left unmatched: 9. This chain's CDR3 is CASQRDREGNSPLHF. The CDR3 DNA reads as TGTGCCAGCCAAAGGGACAGGGAAGGCAATTCACCCCTCCACTTT.

The gene calls are TRBV4-3 and TRBJ2-2, with a possible D match to TRBD2 (6 bases). V lost 3 bases to trimming and J lost 4 bases, with 12 bases between them. Germline CDR1 LGHNA, CDR2 YSLEER. The CDR3 runs 15 residues. CDR3 DNA: TGCGCCAGCAGCCAGACACCGCGGGGCACCGGGGAGCTGTTTTTT. Translated, it gives CASSQTPRGTGELFF.

This clone was picked up a small number of times. This rearrangement joins TRBV2 to TRBJ2-2, with D maybe TRBD2 (8 bases). The CDR3 length is 15 residues. Trimming removed 6 bases from V and 3 bases from J, with 14 bases in between. Germline V lookup: CDR1 SNHLY, CDR2 FYNNEI. CDR3 DNA: TGTGCCAGCAGAGGGGGCGGGGGGTACACCGGGGAGCTGTTTTTT. Protein sequence: CASRGGGGYTGELFF.

This chain links TRBV19 with TRBJ2-7, with a weak D call TRBD1 (7 bases). Germline V gives CDR1 LNHDA, CDR2 SQIVND (reference sequence). V gave up 5 bases and J gave up 5 bases, with 16 bases separating them. The CDR3 spans 14 residues. The CDR3 DNA sequence: TGTGCCAGTAGTGGATCGACAGGGACTCACGAGCAGTACTTC. This encodes CASSGSTGTHEQYF. Combining the CDR3 with reference TRBV19 and TRBJ2-7 gives the whole variable domain DGGITQSPKYLFRKEGQNVTLSCEQNLNHDAMYWYRQDPGQGLRLIYYSQIVNDFQKGDIAEGYSVSREKKESFPLTVTSAQKNPTAFYLCASSGSTGTHEQYFGPGTRLTVT.

The rearrangement joins TRBV19 to TRBJ2-3, with 7 bases identical to TRBD2. Trimming at V came to 3 bases and at J to 2 bases, leaving 5 bases not matched to a gene. Germline lookup yields CDR1 LNHDA and CDR2 SQIVND (reference sequence). The CDR3 contains 15 residues. The DNA of the CDR3 is TGTGCCAGTAGTATCGGGGGGACCTACACAGATACGCAGTATTTT. As protein: CASSIGGTYTDTQYF.

The chain links TRBV6-4 to TRBJ2-7, with D perhaps matching TRBD1 (5 bases). There are 12 residues in the CDR3. The germline V gene has CDR1 MRHNA and CDR2 SNTAGT. The V end was cut by 5 bases, the J end by 0 bases, with 5 bases between. CDR3 region: CASSQGSYEQYV. The DNA for the CDR3 is TGTGCCAGCAGTCAGGGCTCCTACGAGCAGTACGTC.

The chain links TRBV29-1 to TRBJ1-1; 9 positions match TRBD1. Trimming at V came to 4 bases and at J to 7 bases, leaving 7 bases not matched to a gene. This CDR3 spans 13 amino acids. Germline V gene sequence: CDR1 SQVTM, CDR2 ANQGSEA. CDR3 coding DNA: TGCAGCGTTGGTAACAGGGGGCTGAATGAAGCTTTCTTT. Amino acid sequence: CSVGNRGLNEAFF.

The CDR3: CASSHEGTLANYGYTF. CDR3 coding DNA: TGCGCCAGCAGCCACGAGGGAACCTTAGCTAACTATGGCTACACCTTC. This chain links TRBV4-3 with TRBJ1-2; no definite D call. The CDR3 has 16 amino acids. Germline CDR1 is LGHNA and CDR2 is YSLEER. V was trimmed by 3 bases and J by 0 bases, leaving 14 bases between them.

The rearrangement links TRBV30 to TRBJ1-6, with a tentative D call TRBD1 (5 bases). Per germline, CDR1 GTSNPN and CDR2 SVGIG (reference sequence). The V gene lost 8 bases and the J gene lost 0 bases, with 14 bases spanning the gap. The CDR3 loop spans 15 amino acids. The CDR3 nucleotides read TGTGCCCTGGGGGAGGGGAGCTCCTATAATTCACCCCTCCACTTT. Protein: CALGEGSSYNSPLHF.